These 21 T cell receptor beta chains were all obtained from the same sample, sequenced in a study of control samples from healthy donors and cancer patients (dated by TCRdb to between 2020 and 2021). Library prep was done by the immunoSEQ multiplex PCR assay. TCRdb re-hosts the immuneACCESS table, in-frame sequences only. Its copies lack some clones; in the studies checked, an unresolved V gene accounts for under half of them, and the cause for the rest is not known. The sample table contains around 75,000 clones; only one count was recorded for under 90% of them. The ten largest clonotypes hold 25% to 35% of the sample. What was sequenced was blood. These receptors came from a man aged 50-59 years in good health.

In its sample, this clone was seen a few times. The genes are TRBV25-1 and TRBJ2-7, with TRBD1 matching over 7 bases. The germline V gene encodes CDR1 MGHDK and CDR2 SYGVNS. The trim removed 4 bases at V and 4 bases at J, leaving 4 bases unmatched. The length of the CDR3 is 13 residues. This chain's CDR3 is CASSVTGLYEQYF. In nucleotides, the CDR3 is TGTGCCAGCAGTGTGACAGGGTTGTACGAGCAGTACTTC.

CDR3 sequence reads: CASSARDYYEQYF. The CDR3 coding sequence is TGTGCCAGCAGCGCCCGGGACTACTACGAGCAGTACTTC. This chain joins TRBV7-2 and TRBJ2-7; 7 bases fit TRBD2. This CDR3 spans 13 amino acids. V was pared by 5 bases and J by 3 bases, with 4 bases of the junction left unmatched. Germline V gene data show CDR1 as SGHTA and CDR2 as FQGNSA.

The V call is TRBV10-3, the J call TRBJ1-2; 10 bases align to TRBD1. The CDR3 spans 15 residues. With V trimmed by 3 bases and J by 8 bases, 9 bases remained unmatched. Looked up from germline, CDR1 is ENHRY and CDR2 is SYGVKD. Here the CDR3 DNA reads TGTGCCATCAGTGAAGCGGACAGGGGGAGGGACGGCTACACCTTC. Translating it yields CAISEADRGRDGYTF.

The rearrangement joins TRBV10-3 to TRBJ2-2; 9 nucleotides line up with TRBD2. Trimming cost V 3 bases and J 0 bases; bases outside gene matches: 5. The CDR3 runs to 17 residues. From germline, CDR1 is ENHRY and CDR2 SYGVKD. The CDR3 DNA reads TGTGCCATCAGTGACCTAGCGGGGATCGCGAACACCGGGGAGCTGTTTTTT. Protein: CAISDLAGIANTGELFF.

CDR3 bases: TGTGCCTGTACGATGGGGGTCACTGAAGCTTTCTTT. Its protein is CACTMGVTEAFF. The chain is built from TRBV30 and TRBJ1-1, with D possibly TRBD1 on 5 matching bases. CDR3 length equals 12 residues. V lost 6 bases, J lost 4 bases, and 12 bases lay in between. CDR1 GTSNPN and CDR2 SVGIG come from the germline V gene (reference sequence).

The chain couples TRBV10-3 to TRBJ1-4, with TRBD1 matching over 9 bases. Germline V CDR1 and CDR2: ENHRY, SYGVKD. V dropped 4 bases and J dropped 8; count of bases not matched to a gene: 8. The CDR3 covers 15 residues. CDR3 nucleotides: TGTGCCATCAGTGGGGGGACAGGGAATGAAGAAAAACTGTTTTTT. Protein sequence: CAISGGTGNEEKLFF.

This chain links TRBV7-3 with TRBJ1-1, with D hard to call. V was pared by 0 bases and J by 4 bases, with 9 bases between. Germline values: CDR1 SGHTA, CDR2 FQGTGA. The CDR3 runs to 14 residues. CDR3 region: CASSLTRGSTEAFF. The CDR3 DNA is TGTGCCAGCAGCTTAACGAGAGGATCCACTGAAGCTTTCTTT.

CDR3 nucleotides: TGTGCCAGCAGCCCAGGGGGCGGAGTGACTGAAGCTTTCTTT. Protein sequence: CASSPGGGVTEAFF. This chain connects TRBV7-3 to TRBJ1-1; 8 bases are shared with TRBD1. CDR1 is SGHTA, CDR2 FQGTGA, per germline. The trim removed 5 bases at V and 5 bases at J, leaving 7 bases unmatched. The CDR3 sequence is 14 residues long.

CDR3 loop: CASSFGLALPNEQFF. In DNA form, the CDR3 reads TGTGCCAGCAGCTTTGGACTAGCACTGCCCAATGAGCAGTTCTTC. The chain uses TRBV7-8 and TRBJ2-1, with TRBD2 matching over 8 bases. The CDR3 has 15 residues. The germline gives CDR1 SGHVS, CDR2 FQNEAQ. V shed 3 bases, J shed 6 bases, and the junction held 7 bases outside the gene matches.

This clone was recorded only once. CDR3 bases: TGTGCCAGCAGCTTAGGGGCTGGGGATGAGCAGTTCTTC. Amino acids: CASSLGAGDEQFF. The V and J genes are TRBV11-2 and TRBJ2-1; D call uncertain. The CDR3 extends over 13 amino acids. CDR1 is SGHAT, CDR2 FQNNGV, per germline. V gave up 1 base and J gave up 8 bases, with 9 bases separating them.

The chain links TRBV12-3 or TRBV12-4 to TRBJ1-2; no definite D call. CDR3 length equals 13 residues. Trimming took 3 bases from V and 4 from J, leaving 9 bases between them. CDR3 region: CASSFRDGYGYTF. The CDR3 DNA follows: TGTGCCAGCAGTTTTCGGGATGGCTATGGCTACACCTTC.

CDR3 nucleotides: TGTGCTAGTGGTCCCTCCAGGGTAGAAACCGGGGAGCTGTTTTTT. Its translation: CASGPSRVETGELFF. The chain couples TRBV12-5 to TRBJ2-2; perhaps TRBD1 as D (5 bases). Trimming left V 5 bases short and J 5 bases short, with 15 bases between. CDR1 is LGHNT and CDR2 is FRNRAP in the germline V gene. This CDR3 contains 15 residues.

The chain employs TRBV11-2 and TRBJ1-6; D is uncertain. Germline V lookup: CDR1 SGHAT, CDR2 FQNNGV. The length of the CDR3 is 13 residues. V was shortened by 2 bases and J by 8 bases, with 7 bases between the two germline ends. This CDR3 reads CASSLSTDSPLHF. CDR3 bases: TGTGCCAGCAGCTTATCGACCGATTCACCCCTCCACTTT.

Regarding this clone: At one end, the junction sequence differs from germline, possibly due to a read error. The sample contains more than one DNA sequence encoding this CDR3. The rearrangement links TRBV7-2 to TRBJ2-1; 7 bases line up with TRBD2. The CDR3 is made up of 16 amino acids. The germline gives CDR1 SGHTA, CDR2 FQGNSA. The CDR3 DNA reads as TGCGCCAGCAGCTTAGTGGGCGGGAGCTCCTACAATGAGCAGTTCTTC. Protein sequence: CASSLVGGSSYNEQFF.

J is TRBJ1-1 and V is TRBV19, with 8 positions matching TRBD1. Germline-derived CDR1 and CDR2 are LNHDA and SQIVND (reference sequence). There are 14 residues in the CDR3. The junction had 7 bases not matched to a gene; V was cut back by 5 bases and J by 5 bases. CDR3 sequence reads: CASSSTGGGTEAFF. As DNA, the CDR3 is TGTGCCAGTAGTTCCACAGGGGGTGGGACTGAAGCTTTCTTT.

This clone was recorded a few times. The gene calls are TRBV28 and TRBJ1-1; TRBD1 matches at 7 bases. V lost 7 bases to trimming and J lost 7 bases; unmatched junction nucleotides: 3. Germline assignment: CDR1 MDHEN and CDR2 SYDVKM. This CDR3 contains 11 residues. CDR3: CASNRGREAFF. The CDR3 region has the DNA TGTGCCAGCAACAGGGGCCGTGAAGCTTTCTTT. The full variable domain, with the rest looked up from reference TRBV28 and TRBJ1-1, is DVKVTQSSRYLVKRTGEKVFLECVQDMDHENMFWYRQDPGLGLRLIYFSYDVKMKEKGDIPEGYSVSREKKERFSLILESASTNQTSMYLCASNRGREAFFGQGTRLTVV.

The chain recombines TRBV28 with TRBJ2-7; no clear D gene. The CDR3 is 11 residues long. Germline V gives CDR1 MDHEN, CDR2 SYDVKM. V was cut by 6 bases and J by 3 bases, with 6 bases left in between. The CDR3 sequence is CASSPDYEQYF. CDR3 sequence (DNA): TGTGCCAGCAGCCCTGACTACGAGCAGTACTTC.

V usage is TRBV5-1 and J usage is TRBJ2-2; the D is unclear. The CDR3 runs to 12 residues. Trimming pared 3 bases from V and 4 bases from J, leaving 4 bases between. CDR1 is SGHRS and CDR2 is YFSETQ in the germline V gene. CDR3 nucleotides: TGCGCCAGCAGCTGGAGCACCGGGGAGCTGTTTTTT. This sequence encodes CASSWSTGELFF.

The CDR3 loop is CASSVIREKLFF. The CDR3 bases are TGTGCCAGCTCGGTGATTCGAGAAAAACTGTTTTTT. J is TRBJ1-4 and V is TRBV19; no definite D call. Trimming stripped 9 bases from V and 8 bases from J, with 13 bases between. The CDR3 contains 12 residues. Germline V gene data show CDR1 as LNHDA and CDR2 as SQIVND (reference sequence).

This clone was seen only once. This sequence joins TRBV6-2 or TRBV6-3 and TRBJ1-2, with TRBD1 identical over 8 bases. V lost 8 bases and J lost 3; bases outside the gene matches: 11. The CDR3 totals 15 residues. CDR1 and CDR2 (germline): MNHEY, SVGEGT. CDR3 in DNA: TGTGCCAGCCGCCCGTGGGACAGGACCTACTATGGCTACACCTTC. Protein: CASRPWDRTYYGYTF.

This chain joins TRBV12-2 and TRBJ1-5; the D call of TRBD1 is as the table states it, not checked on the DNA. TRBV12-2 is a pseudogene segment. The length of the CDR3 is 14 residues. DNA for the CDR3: TGTGCAAGTCGCGGGACAGCTAGCAATCAGCCCCAGCATTTT. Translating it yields CASRGTASNQPQHF.